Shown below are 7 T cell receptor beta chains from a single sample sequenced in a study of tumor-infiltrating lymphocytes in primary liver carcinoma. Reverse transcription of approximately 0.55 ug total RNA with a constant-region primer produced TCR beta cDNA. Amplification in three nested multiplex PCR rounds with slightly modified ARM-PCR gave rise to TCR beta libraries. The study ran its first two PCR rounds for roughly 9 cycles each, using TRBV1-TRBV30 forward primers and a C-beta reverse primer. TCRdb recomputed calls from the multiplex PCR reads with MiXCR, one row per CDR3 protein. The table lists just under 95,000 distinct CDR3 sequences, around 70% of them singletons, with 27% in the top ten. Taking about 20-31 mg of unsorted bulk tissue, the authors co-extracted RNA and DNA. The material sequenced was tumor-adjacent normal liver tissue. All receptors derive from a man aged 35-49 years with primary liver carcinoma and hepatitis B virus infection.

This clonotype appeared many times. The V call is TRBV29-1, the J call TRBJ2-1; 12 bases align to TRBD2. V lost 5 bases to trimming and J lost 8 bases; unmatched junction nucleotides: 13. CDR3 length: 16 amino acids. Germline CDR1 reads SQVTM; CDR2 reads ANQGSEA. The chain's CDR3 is CSVIRGTSGLFDEQFF. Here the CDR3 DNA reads TGCAGCGTTATAAGGGGGACTAGCGGGTTATTCGATGAGCAGTTCTTC.

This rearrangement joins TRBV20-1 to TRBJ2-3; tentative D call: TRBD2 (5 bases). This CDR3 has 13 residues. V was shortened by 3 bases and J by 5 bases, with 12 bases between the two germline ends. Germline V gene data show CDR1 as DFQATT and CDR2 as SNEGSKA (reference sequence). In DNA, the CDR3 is TGCAGTGCTAGCGGGAAGGCCAAAGATACGCAGTATTTT. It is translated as CSASGKAKDTQYF.

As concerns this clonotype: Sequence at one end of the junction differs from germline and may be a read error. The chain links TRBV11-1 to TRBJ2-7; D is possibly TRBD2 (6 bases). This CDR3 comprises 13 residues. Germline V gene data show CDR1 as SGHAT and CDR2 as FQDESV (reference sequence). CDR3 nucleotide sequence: TGTGCCGGCAGCCTTCAACGGGGGTCCGAGCAGTACTTC. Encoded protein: CAGSLQRGSEQYF. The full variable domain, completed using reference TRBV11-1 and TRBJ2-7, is EAEVAQSPRYKITEKSQAVAFWCDPISGHATLYWYRQILGQGPELLVQFQDESVVDDSQLPKDRFSAERLKGVDSTLKIQPAELGDSAMYLCAGSLQRGSEQYFGPGTRLTVT.

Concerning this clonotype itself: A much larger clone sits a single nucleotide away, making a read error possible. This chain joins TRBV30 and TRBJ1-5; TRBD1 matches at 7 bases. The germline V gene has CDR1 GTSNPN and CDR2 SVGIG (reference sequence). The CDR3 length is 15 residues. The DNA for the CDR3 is TGTGCCTGGAGTCTCGTTAGGACAGGCGGTCAGCCCAAGCATTTT. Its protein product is CAWSLVRTGGQPKHF. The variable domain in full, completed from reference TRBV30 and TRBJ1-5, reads SQTIHQWPATLVQPVGSPLSLECTVEGTSNPNLYWYRQAAGRGLQLLFYSVGIGQISSEVPQNLSASRPQDRQFILSSKKLLLSDSGFYLCAWSLVRTGGQPKHFGDGTRLSIL.

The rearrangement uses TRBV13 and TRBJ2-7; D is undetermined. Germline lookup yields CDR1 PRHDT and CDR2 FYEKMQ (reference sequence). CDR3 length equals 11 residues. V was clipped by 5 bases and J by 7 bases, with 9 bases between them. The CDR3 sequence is CASSDIREQYF. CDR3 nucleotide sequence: TGTGCCAGCAGCGACATCAGGGAGCAGTACTTC. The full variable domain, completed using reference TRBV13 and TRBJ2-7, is AAGVIQSPRHLIKEKRETATLKCYPIPRHDTVYWYQQGPGQDPQFLISFYEKMQSDKGSIPDRFSAQQFSDYHSELNMSSLELGDSALYFCASSDIREQYFGPGTRLTVT.

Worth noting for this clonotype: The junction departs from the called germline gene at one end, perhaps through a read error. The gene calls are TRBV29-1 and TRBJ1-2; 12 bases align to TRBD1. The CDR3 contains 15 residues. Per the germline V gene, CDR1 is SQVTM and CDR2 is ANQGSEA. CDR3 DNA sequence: TGCAGCGTAGCAGGGACAGGGGGCGCTGCCTATGGCTACATCTTC. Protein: CSVAGTGGAAYGYIF.

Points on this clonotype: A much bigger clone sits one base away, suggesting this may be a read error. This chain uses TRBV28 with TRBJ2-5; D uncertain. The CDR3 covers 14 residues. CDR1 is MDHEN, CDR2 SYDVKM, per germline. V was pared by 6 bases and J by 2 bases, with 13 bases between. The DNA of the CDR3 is TGTGCCAGCAGCCCGCGGTTGGATCAAGAGACCCAGTACTTC. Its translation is CASSPRLDQETQYF.